This is a list of T cell receptor beta chains from one sample in a study of blood T cells in healthy people across ages. MiXCR, applied by TCRdb to the 5' RACE reads, yields one record per CDR3 protein. The data contain 750,000 to 1,000,000 distinct CDR3 sequences, around 29% of them singletons. This sample also appeared in a second study, on T cells of mothers and their children.

Material for sequencing was blood. These receptors originate from a woman in her thirties or forties in good health. CDR3s include the opening cysteine and the closing phenylalanine or tryptophan. Fields, in order: CDR3 protein, CDR3 DNA, D gene, V gene, clone size, J gene. A D gene is named only where the DNA matches it firmly. Clone size appears in some rows only: once, few, many, or a class for an expanded clone.

CAISRESGRQPQHF | TGTGCCATCAGTCGAGAATCGGGGAGGCAGCCCCAGCATTTT | . | TRBV10-3 | . | TRBJ1-5
CASRADRVGSGELFF | TGTGCCAGCAGAGCTGACAGGGTGGGCAGCGGGGAGCTGTTTTTT | TRBD1 | TRBV28 | . | TRBJ2-2
CASSGWGGPYEQYF | TGTGCCAGCAGTGGGTGGGGGGGACCCTACGAGCAGTACTTC | TRBD2 | TRBV28 | . | TRBJ2-7
CASSFTGTGFRLEKLFF | TGTGCCAGCAGCTTCACCGGGACAGGGTTCCGACTTGAAAAACTGTTTTTT | TRBD1 | TRBV11-2 | few | TRBJ1-4
CASSQTGLSDNSPLHF | TGCGCCAGCAGCCAAACAGGACTGTCGGATAATTCACCCCTCCACTTT | . | TRBV4-1 | few | TRBJ1-6
CSVVRGSTDTQYF | TGCAGCGTTGTGCGGGGTAGCACAGATACGCAGTATTTT | . | TRBV29-1 | many | TRBJ2-3
CASSLLTGGGGYTF | TGTGCCAGCAGCTTATTAACGGGGGGAGGTGGCTACACCTTC | . | TRBV7-9 | . | TRBJ1-2
CATSSRDLGSYEQYF | TGTGCCACCAGCAGCCGGGACCTAGGCTCCTACGAGCAGTACTTC | . | TRBV15 | . | TRBJ2-7
CASRTTGYEQFF | TGTGCCAGCAGAACGACAGGGTATGAGCAGTTCTTC | TRBD1 | TRBV28 | . | TRBJ2-1
CASSLQQVNTEAFF | TGCGCCAGCAGCTTGCAACAGGTGAACACTGAAGCTTTCTTT | . | TRBV5-1 | few | TRBJ1-1
CASTKAASGGVHYNEQFF | TGTGCCAGTACCAAAGCGGCTAGCGGGGGGGTACATTACAATGAGCAGTTCTTC | TRBD2 | TRBV19 | few | TRBJ2-1
CASSLSTSGETQYF | TGTGCCAGCAGTTTATCGACTAGCGGGGAGACCCAGTACTTC | TRBD2 | TRBV12-3/TRBV12-4 | many | TRBJ2-5
CASSPITGGGYTNEKLFF | TGCGCCAGCAGCCCAATCACAGGGGGCGGGTATACTAATGAAAAACTGTTTTTT | TRBD1 | TRBV5-1 | . | TRBJ1-4
CAISIQGWAFF | TGTGCCATCAGTATACAGGGGTGGGCGTTCTTC | TRBD1 | TRBV10-3 | . | TRBJ2-1
CASSRFQGPTRMNTEAFF | TGCGCCAGCAGCCGCTTTCAGGGGCCGACCCGCATGAACACTGAAGCTTTCTTT | . | TRBV4-1 | few | TRBJ1-1
CAWSVQGNQPQHF | TGTGCCTGGAGTGTACAGGGGAATCAGCCCCAGCATTTT | TRBD1 | TRBV30 | many | TRBJ1-5
CASTRVLAGGTQYF | TGTGCCAGCACAAGGGTTCTAGCGGGGGGTACGCAGTATTTT | TRBD2 | TRBV27 | . | TRBJ2-3
CASSMGYSYGYTF | TGTGCCAGCAGCATGGGATACTCCTATGGCTACACCTTC | . | TRBV12-3/TRBV12-4 | once | TRBJ1-2
CASGFGAGQETQYF | TGTGCCAGCGGTTTCGGGGCTGGGCAAGAGACCCAGTACTTC | . | TRBV12-3/TRBV12-4 | few | TRBJ2-5
CASSVGSTNYGYTF | TGTGCCAGCAGCGTCGGCAGTACTAACTATGGCTACACCTTC | . | TRBV9 | . | TRBJ1-2
CSVMVGPSVFF | TGCAGCGTTATGGTGGGTCCGAGCGTGTTTTTT | . | TRBV29-1 | many | TRBJ1-4
CSGAPSGDLDEQFF | TGCAGCGGGGCCCCTAGCGGGGATCTAGATGAGCAGTTCTTC | TRBD2 | TRBV20-1 | many | TRBJ2-1
CASSLSSAWGNQPQHF | TGTGCCAGCAGCTTGTCTTCGGCCTGGGGCAATCAGCCCCAGCATTTT | . | TRBV5-5 | few | TRBJ1-5
CASRDLETQYF | TGTGCCAGCAGGGACTTGGAGACCCAGTACTTC | . | TRBV12-3/TRBV12-4 | many | TRBJ2-5
CSASGGRLNEKLFF | TGCAGTGCTAGTGGTGGACGGTTAAATGAAAAACTGTTTTTT | . | TRBV20-1 | many | TRBJ1-4
CASSLGGLAGDQETQYF | TGCGCCAGCAGCTTGGGCGGACTAGCGGGGGACCAAGAGACCCAGTACTTC | TRBD2 | TRBV5-1 | many | TRBJ2-5
CASSKSGGRDTQYF | TGTGCCAGCAGCAAGAGCGGGGGGCGGGATACGCAGTATTTT | TRBD2 | TRBV7-3 | many | TRBJ2-3
CASSQEEGLGYTF | TGTGCCAGCAGCCAAGAAGAGGGGCTAGGCTACACCTTC | . | TRBV14 | many | TRBJ1-2
CASSPVSGAYEQYF | TGTGCCAGCAGTCCCGTTAGTGGAGCCTACGAGCAGTACTTC | . | TRBV28 | . | TRBJ2-7
CASSVIDTGELFF | TGTGCCAGCAGCGTAATAGACACCGGGGAGCTGTTTTTT | . | TRBV9 | few | TRBJ2-2
CASSRGQATEAFF | TGTGCCAGCAGTAGAGGACAGGCCACTGAAGCTTTCTTT | TRBD1 | TRBV12-3/TRBV12-4 | . | TRBJ1-1
CSARGEGGANVLTF | TGCAGTGCTAGAGGGGAAGGTGGGGCCAACGTCCTGACTTTC | . | TRBV20-1 | once | TRBJ2-6
CASSSHVSEQYF | TGTGCCAGCAGCTCCCACGTCTCCGAGCAGTACTTC | . | TRBV7-2 | . | TRBJ2-7
CASSGLRREGEKLFF | TGTGCCAGCAGCGGCTTGAGAAGGGAGGGAGAAAAACTGTTTTTT | . | TRBV11-2 | . | TRBJ1-4
CASSLTGEAEAFF | TGTGCCAGCAGCCTCACAGGGGAGGCTGAAGCTTTCTTT | TRBD1 | TRBV16 | few | TRBJ1-1
CASRTVGTEAFF | TGTGCCAGCAGGACGGTAGGGACTGAAGCTTTCTTT | . | TRBV6-2/TRBV6-3 | . | TRBJ1-1
CASKGTGLSYEQYF | TGTGCCAGCAAGGGGACAGGGCTGTCCTACGAGCAGTACTTC | TRBD1 | TRBV2 | . | TRBJ2-7
CASSQENSGLGSYGYTF | TGCGCCAGCAGCCAAGAAAACTCGGGGCTTGGGTCCTATGGCTACACCTTC | . | TRBV4-1 | . | TRBJ1-2
CASTVRRGVYGYTF | TGTGCCAGCACCGTACGGAGGGGAGTTTATGGCTACACCTTC | . | TRBV12-3/TRBV12-4 | . | TRBJ1-2
CASTSGSGNTIYF | TGTGCCAGCACCAGCGGCTCTGGAAACACCATATATTTT | . | TRBV6-5 | few | TRBJ1-3
CASSSTTVGAEAFF | TGCGCCAGCAGCTCTACGACAGTCGGGGCAGAAGCTTTCTTT | . | TRBV5-1 | once | TRBJ1-1
CAISSSVVSGNTIYF | TGTGCCATCAGTTCAAGCGTTGTCTCTGGAAACACCATATATTTT | . | TRBV10-3 | . | TRBJ1-3
CAIRDRDEQYF | TGTGCCATCAGGGACAGGGACGAGCAGTACTTC | TRBD1 | TRBV10-3 | many | TRBJ2-7
CASSQEVAGNTIYF | TGTGCCAGCAGCCAAGAAGTCGCGGGAAACACCATATATTTT | . | TRBV3-1 | . | TRBJ1-3
CASSQDRPGRRQPQHF | TGTGCCAGCAGCCAAGATAGGCCCGGGAGAAGGCAGCCCCAGCATTTT | . | TRBV3-1 | few | TRBJ1-5
CASSFDQGKGTEAFF | TGTGCCAGCAGCTTCGACCAGGGTAAAGGCACTGAAGCTTTCTTT | . | TRBV7-9 | . | TRBJ1-1
CATRLGVGANVLTF | TGTGCCACCCGGCTTGGGGTCGGGGCCAACGTCCTGACTTTC | . | TRBV12-3/TRBV12-4 | many | TRBJ2-6
CASSLDWALNTEAFF | TGTGCCAGCAGCTTGGATTGGGCACTGAACACTGAAGCTTTCTTT | . | TRBV5-5 | many | TRBJ1-1
CASSFSPTGVGGNTIYF | TGTGCCAGCAGTTTTTCCCCGACAGGGGTCGGCGGAAACACCATATATTTT | TRBD1 | TRBV12-3/TRBV12-4 | few | TRBJ1-3
CASSPLAGGRVDEQFF | TGTGCCAGCAGCCCTTTAGCGGGGGGCCGGGTCGATGAGCAGTTCTTC | TRBD2 | TRBV13 | . | TRBJ2-1